This paragraph covers one T cell receptor beta chain sequence. This specimen comes from a study of T cell changes during pregnancy in multiple sclerosis. Produced via immunoSEQ multiplex PCR; TCRdb's table is partial and in-frame only. The sample carries some 32,000 clones, about nine tenths recorded once. J lost 4 bases, V lost 5 bases, and 3 bases had no gene match. This CDR3 region has 14 residues. Germline CDR1 and CDR2: SEHNR and FQNEAQ (reference sequence). The chain combines TRBV7-9 with TRBJ2-5; 11 nucleotides match TRBD2. This TCR was sampled from a female donor with multiple sclerosis, enrolled in a pregnancy study. The source was CD8+ T cells from peripheral blood mononuclear cells, collected in the second trimester of pregnancy. This chain's CDR3 is CASSPGLAGETQYF. The CDR3, as DNA: TGTGCCAGCAGCCCCGGACTAGCGGGAGAGACCCAGTACTTC.